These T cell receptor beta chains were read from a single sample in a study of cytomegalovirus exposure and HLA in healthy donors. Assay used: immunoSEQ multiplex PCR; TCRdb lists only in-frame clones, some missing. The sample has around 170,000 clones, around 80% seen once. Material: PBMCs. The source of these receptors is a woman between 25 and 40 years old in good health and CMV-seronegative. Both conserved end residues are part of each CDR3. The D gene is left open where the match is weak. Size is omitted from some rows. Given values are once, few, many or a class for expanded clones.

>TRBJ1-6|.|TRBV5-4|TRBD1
TGTGCCAGCAGCCTTACCTACCAGGACAGGGGGCTTATTGGGGGTTCACCCCTCCACTTT
CASSLTYQDRGLIGGSPLHF
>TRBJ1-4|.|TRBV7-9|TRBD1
TGTGCCAGCTGGACAGGGAAGGTGAATGAAAAACTGTTTTTT
CASWTGKVNEKLFF
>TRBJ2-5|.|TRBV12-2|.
TGTGCAAGTCGCCCTCGCAGCTGGACTACTCGGAAAGAGACCCAGTACTTC
CASRPRSWTTRKETQYF
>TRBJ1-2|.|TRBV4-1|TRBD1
TGCGCCAGCAGCCAGGGTGGACAGGGGAAAGGCTACACCTTC
CASSQGGQGKGYTF
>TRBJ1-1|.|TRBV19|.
TGTGCCAGTAGTTTACAGGCAGGAATCACTGAAGCTTTCTTT
CASSLQAGITEAFF
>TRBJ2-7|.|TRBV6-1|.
TGTGCCAGCAGTGAGGCCAACTACGAGCAGTACTTC
CASSEANYEQYF
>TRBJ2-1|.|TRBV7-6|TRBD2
TGTGCCAGCAGCTGGAGCGGGGGGGCCGAAAATGAGCAGTTCTTC
CASSWSGGAENEQFF
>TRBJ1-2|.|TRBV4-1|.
TGCGCCAGCAGCCAAGAGGAGGCAATAGCTAACTATGGCTACACCTTC
CASSQEEAIANYGYTF
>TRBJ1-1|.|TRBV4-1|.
TGCGCCAGCAGCCAAGGGGGCGGTTTCACTGAAGCTTTCTTT
CASSQGGGFTEAFF
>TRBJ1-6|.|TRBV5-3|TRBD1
TGTGCCAGAAGCTTGGGGGGTTCGAGACAGGGAAATTCACCCCTCCACTTT
CARSLGGSRQGNSPLHF
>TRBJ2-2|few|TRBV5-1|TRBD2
TGCGCCAGCCGGATCCTGGGGGGGACCGGTCGGACCGGGGAGCTGTTTTTT
CASRILGGTGRTGELFF
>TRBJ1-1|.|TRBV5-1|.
TGCGCCAGCAGCTTGGAAAGTACAGAAGCTTTCTTT
CASSLESTEAFF
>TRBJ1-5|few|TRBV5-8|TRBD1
TGTGCCAGCAGCTCGATGACAGGGGATCGCAATCAGCCCCAGCATTTT
CASSSMTGDRNQPQHF
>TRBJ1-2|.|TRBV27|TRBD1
TGTGCCAGCAGTCTACTGACAGGGGGGCATATCTATGGCTACACCTTC
CASSLLTGGHIYGYTF
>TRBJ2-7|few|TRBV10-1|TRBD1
TGCGCCAGCAGTTCCGGACAGGGGTACGAGCAGTACTTC
CASSSGQGYEQYF
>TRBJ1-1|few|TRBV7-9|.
TGTGCCAGCACCATGTCGGGTGGCACTGAAGCTTTCTTT
CASTMSGGTEAFF
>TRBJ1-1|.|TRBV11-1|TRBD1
TGTGCCAGCAGCAAGGACAGGGGGAACACTGAAGCTTTCTTT
CASSKDRGNTEAFF
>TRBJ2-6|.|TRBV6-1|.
TGTGCCAGCAGTCTAGGGGCCGGGGCCAACGTCCTGACTTTC
CASSLGAGANVLTF
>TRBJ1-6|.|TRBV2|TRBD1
TGTGCCAGGCAGGGGGCCTTGAATTCACCCCTCCACTTT
CARQGALNSPLHF
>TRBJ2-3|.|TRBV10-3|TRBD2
TGTGCCATTAATAGCGGGGGGGCCGGCACAGATACGCAGTATTTT
CAINSGGAGTDTQYF
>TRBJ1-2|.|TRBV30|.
TGTGCCTGGAACTCCCCCCCGGGCTATGGCTACACCTTC
CAWNSPPGYGYTF
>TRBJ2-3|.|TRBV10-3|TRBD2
TGTGCCATCAGTGGACAAACTAGCGGGGTACCAGATACGCAGTATTTT
CAISGQTSGVPDTQYF
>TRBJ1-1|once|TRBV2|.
TGTGCCAGCAGTGTTAGGTCGGAGATGAACACTGAAGCTTTCTTT
CASSVRSEMNTEAFF
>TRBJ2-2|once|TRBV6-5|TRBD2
TGTGCCAGCAAGACATTAGCGGGGGGCGCCGGGGAGCTGTTTTTT
CASKTLAGGAGELFF
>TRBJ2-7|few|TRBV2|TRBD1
TGTGCCAGCAGCCCGACAGGGTTCTCCTACGAGCAGTACTTC
CASSPTGFSYEQYF
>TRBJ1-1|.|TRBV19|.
TGTGCCAGTAGTATAAGGAGAGGGAATGAAGCTTTCTTT
CASSIRRGNEAFF
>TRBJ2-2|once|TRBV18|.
TGTGCCAGCTCACCAATTCGGCAGGGAAACACCGGGGAGCTGTTTTTT
CASSPIRQGNTGELFF
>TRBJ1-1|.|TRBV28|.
TGTGCCAGCGGGAGGACCGGTAGGAACACTGAAGCTTTCTTT
CASGRTGRNTEAFF
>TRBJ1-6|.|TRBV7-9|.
TGTGCCAGCCCAGGCGGGGAGAGTTCACCCCTCCACTTT
CASPGGESSPLHF
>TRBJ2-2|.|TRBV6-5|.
TGTGCCAGCAGTTATCAGGGATGGGGCGGGGAGCTGTTTTTT
CASSYQGWGGELFF
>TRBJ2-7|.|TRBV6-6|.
TGTGCCAGCAGTTACCCACGAGGGACACGGAGTTACGAGCAGTACTTC
CASSYPRGTRSYEQYF
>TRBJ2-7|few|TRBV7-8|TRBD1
TGTGCCAGCAGCCGAGACAGGGTATATCCCTACGAGCAGTACTTC
CASSRDRVYPYEQYF
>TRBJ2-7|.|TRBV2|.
TGTGCCAGCAGTGTGGCCGGCGGGGTGGTCGAGCAGTACTTC
CASSVAGGVVEQYF
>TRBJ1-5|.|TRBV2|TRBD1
TGTGCCAGCAAGAGGACAGGGGGCGGGCAGCCCCAGCATTTT
CASKRTGGGQPQHF
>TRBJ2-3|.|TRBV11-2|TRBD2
TGTGCCAGCAGCCTTGGCGGGACTAGCGGGTATACAGATACGCAGTATTTT
CASSLGGTSGYTDTQYF
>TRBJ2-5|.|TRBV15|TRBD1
TGTGCCACCAGCAGAGGGACAGGGGTTCTTGAGACCCAGTACTTC
CATSRGTGVLETQYF
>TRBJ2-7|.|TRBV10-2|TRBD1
TGCGCCAGCAGTACCGGGACAGGGCGGTACGAGCAGTACTTC
CASSTGTGRYEQYF